These 12 T cell receptor beta chains were all obtained from the same sample, sequenced in a study of blood T cell repertoires in COVID-19. Sequenced by immunoSEQ multiplex PCR; TCRdb stores in-frame clones only, minus some. There are about 350,000 clones in the sample; approximately 91% occur only once, and approximately 1% lies in the top ten. The sample was PBMCs or T cells enriched from blood (not recorded which). These receptors all stem from a woman younger than 45 who had been exposed to COVID-19.

This chain connects TRBV7-9 to TRBJ1-3, with TRBD1 as a possible D gene (5 bases). With 2 bases removed from V and 3 bases from J, the gap between germline ends came to 14 bases. From germline, CDR1 is SEHNR and CDR2 FQNEAQ (reference sequence). The length of the CDR3 is 16 residues. The CDR3 sequence: CASSLQGGVDGNTIYF. The DNA of the CDR3 is TGTGCCAGCAGCTTACAGGGAGGGGTAGATGGAAACACCATATATTTT. The full variable domain, rest sourced from reference TRBV7-9 and TRBJ1-3, is DTGVSQNPRHKITKRGQNVTFRCDPISEHNRLYWYRQTLGQGPEFLTYFQNEAQLEKSRLLSDRFSAERPKGSFSTLEIQRTEQGDSAMYLCASSLQGGVDGNTIYFGEGSWLTVV.

This clone turned up a few times. The V call is TRBV9, the J call TRBJ2-1; tentative D call: TRBD2 (6 bases). The V end lost 4 bases, the J end lost 5 bases, and 13 bases lay between the germline ends. This CDR3 is built from 14 residues. Per germline, CDR1 SGDLS and CDR2 YYNGEE. The CDR3 DNA sequence: TGTGCCAGCAGCCTAGGGGCTAGCGACAATGAGCAGTTCTTC. This sequence encodes CASSLGASDNEQFF.

The V and J genes are TRBV27 and TRBJ2-7; 7 bases are shared with TRBD1. The CDR3 has 15 amino acids. Germline V gene data show CDR1 as MNHEY and CDR2 as SMNVEV (reference sequence). The V segment lost 5 bases and the J segment 7 bases; nucleotides outside the gene matches: 14. In DNA form, the CDR3 reads TGTGCCAGCAGTCCTCGACAGGGCTCGGTGGGGGAGCAGTACTTC. This gives the protein CASSPRQGSVGEQYF.

The chain carries TRBV7-3 and TRBJ2-1, with D possibly being TRBD1 (6 bases). CDR1 is SGHTA and CDR2 is FQGTGA in the germline V gene. Trimming cost V 1 base and J 5 bases, with 12 bases left between them. The CDR3 is 15 residues long. CDR3 residues: CASSLNREGDNEQFF. The CDR3 DNA reads TGTGCCAGCAGCTTAAACAGGGAAGGCGACAATGAGCAGTTCTTC.

J is TRBJ2-7 and V is TRBV28; TRBD1 aligns across 10 bases. Germline CDR1 MDHEN, CDR2 SYDVKM. Trimming removed 4 bases from V and 6 bases from J; junction bases left unmatched: 9. The CDR3 covers 15 residues. The CDR3: CASSSAGTGVGEQYF. Here the CDR3 DNA reads TGTGCCAGCAGTTCCGCCGGGACAGGGGTTGGCGAGCAGTACTTC.

The chain is built from TRBV28 and TRBJ1-2; the match to TRBD1 covers 7 bases. Germline loops: CDR1 MDHEN, CDR2 SYDVKM. Germline trimming cut 5 bases from V and 5 bases from J; bases unmatched to any gene: 2. The CDR3 is 12 residues long. DNA of the CDR3: TGTGCCAGCAGTCAACAGGGGTATGGCTACACCTTC. As protein: CASSQQGYGYTF.

This clone was detected a few times. CDR3 in amino acids: CASSLTIGLTGYGYTF. In DNA form, the CDR3 reads TGCGCCAGCAGCTTGACCATTGGATTGACGGGCTATGGCTACACCTTC. This sequence joins TRBV5-1 and TRBJ1-2, with D hard to call. The V gene's germline CDR1 is SGHRS and CDR2 YFSETQ. V was trimmed by 1 base and J by 4 bases, leaving 17 bases between them. The length of the CDR3 is 16 residues.

The rearrangement joins TRBV9 to TRBJ1-2, with 7 nucleotides matching TRBD1. V trimming: 6 bases; J trimming: 4 bases; junction bases outside the gene matches: 6. Germline V gene lookup returns CDR1 SGDLS and CDR2 YYNGEE. This CDR3 is built from 13 residues. The CDR3 sequence is CASKPQGTYGYTF. CDR3 in DNA: TGTGCCAGCAAACCACAGGGGACCTATGGCTACACCTTC.

The chain employs TRBV30 and TRBJ1-2; no clear D. The germline V and J ends were trimmed by 4 bases and 5 bases, with 17 bases remaining between them. From germline, CDR1 is GTSNPN and CDR2 SVGIG (reference sequence). The length of the CDR3 is 14 residues. The DNA for the CDR3 is TGTGCCTGGACGGGGATGCAGCGGGAGTATGGCTACACCTTC. Translation: CAWTGMQREYGYTF.

The J gene is TRBJ2-7, the V gene TRBV28, with unresolved D. CDR1 and CDR2 from the germline V gene are MDHEN and SYDVKM. V was clipped by 5 bases and J by 4 bases, with 6 bases between them. The CDR3 sequence is 11 residues long. The CDR3 protein is CASSLGYEQYF. In DNA, the CDR3 is TGTGCCAGCAGTCTAGGTTACGAGCAGTACTTC. Together with reference TRBV28 and TRBJ2-7, the CDR3 gives the full variable domain: DVKVTQSSRYLVKRTGEKVFLECVQDMDHENMFWYRQDPGLGLRLIYFSYDVKMKEKGDIPEGYSVSREKKERFSLILESASTNQTSMYLCASSLGYEQYFGPGTRLTVT.

This clone was seen many times. This chain uses TRBV5-1 with TRBJ2-7; a weak D match, TRBD1 (6 bases). The CDR3 consists of 15 residues. The V end lost 0 bases, the J end lost 3 bases, and 13 bases lay between the germline ends. Germline V gene data show CDR1 as SGHRS and CDR2 as YFSETQ. CDR3 coding DNA: TGCGCCAGCAGCTTGGAAGGGGGTTTCCTCTACGAGCAGTACTTC. Residues: CASSLEGGFLYEQYF.

V and J are TRBV4-2 and TRBJ1-1; D is perhaps TRBD1 (5 bases). This CDR3 spans 15 amino acids. CDR1 is LGHNA and CDR2 is YNFKEQ in the germline V gene. Trimming removed 4 bases at V and 2 bases at J, with 14 bases between. CDR3 DNA: TGTGCCAGCAGCCCGGGGGAACCGGTAAACACTGAAGCTTTCTTT. Translation: CASSPGEPVNTEAFF.